These T cell receptor beta chains were read from a single sample in a study of cytomegalovirus exposure and HLA in healthy donors. The repertoire was sequenced with immunoSEQ multiplex PCR; TCRdb's copy has only in-frame clones and lacks some. This table holds around 150,000 clones, around 9% found once. Sample: PBMCs. All receptors derive from a woman aged 40 to 50 in good health and CMV-seropositive. Each CDR3 is given with its conserved first and last residue. D genes are given only for firm matches. A row's size may be missing; if present it is once, few, many or a size class.

size	J	D	V	CDR3	DNA
few	TRBJ2-2	TRBD1	TRBV7-8	CASSLGGTGVTGELFF	TGTGCCAGCAGCTTAGGTGGGACAGGGGTCACCGGGGAGCTGTTTTTT
.	TRBJ1-4	.	TRBV6-4	CASSDSTGGKLFF	TGTGCCAGCAGTGACTCAACCGGGGGAAAACTGTTTTTT
few	TRBJ2-5	TRBD2	TRBV7-2	CASSLAPTTGGETQYF	TGTGCCAGCAGCTTAGCACCGACTACGGGGGGAGAGACCCAGTACTTC
few	TRBJ1-1	.	TRBV10-3	CAIRDSVNTEAFF	TGTGCCATCAGAGACAGCGTGAACACTGAAGCTTTCTTT
few	TRBJ2-5	.	TRBV27	CASRRLTVEETQYF	TGTGCCAGCAGACGATTGACAGTAGAAGAGACCCAGTACTTC
few	TRBJ1-1	.	TRBV6-1	CASSNRALGPEAFF	TGTGCCAGCAGTAACAGGGCCCTGGGGCCTGAAGCTTTCTTT
few	TRBJ1-1	TRBD1	TRBV5-4	CASSSSGQGALTEAFF	TGTGCCAGCAGCTCCTCCGGACAGGGGGCGCTCACTGAAGCTTTCTTT
.	TRBJ2-7	.	TRBV11-2	CASSLATFRDTSYEQYF	TGTGCCAGCAGCTTAGCCACATTCCGGGACACTTCCTACGAGCAGTACTTC
few	TRBJ2-7	TRBD1	TRBV4-1	CASSHLQGRVDNEQYF	TGCGCCAGCAGCCACTTACAGGGGAGAGTTGATAACGAGCAGTACTTC
.	TRBJ2-2	TRBD1	TRBV11-3	CASSPRTTGFGTGELFF	TGTGCCAGCAGCCCCAGAACGACAGGGTTTGGCACCGGGGAGCTGTTTTTT
.	TRBJ2-1	.	TRBV5-6	CASSRDGISSYNEQFF	TGTGCCAGCAGCCGAGACGGGATAAGCTCCTACAATGAGCAGTTCTTC
once	TRBJ2-7	.	TRBV18	CASSPLGGEQYF	TGTGCCAGCTCACCACTCGGGGGCGAGCAGTACTTC
.	TRBJ2-7	.	TRBV19	CASSIASAGVSYEQYF	TGTGCCAGTAGTATAGCTTCGGCAGGGGTCTCCTACGAGCAGTACTTC
.	TRBJ2-7	.	TRBV29-1	CSVDQGGGYEQYF	TGCAGCGTTGATCAAGGGGGGGGCTACGAGCAGTACTTC
.	TRBJ2-5	.	TRBV7-2	CASSPQGGGETQYF	TGTGCCAGCAGCCCCCAAGGGGGGGGAGAGACCCAGTACTTC
.	TRBJ1-1	.	TRBV4-1	CASSQTTGLNTEAFF	TGCGCCAGCAGCCAGACGACAGGATTGAACACTGAAGCTTTCTTT
.	TRBJ2-7	TRBD1	TRBV10-3	CAIANRGNEQYF	TGTGCCATCGCGAACAGGGGGAACGAGCAGTACTTC
few	TRBJ2-7	TRBD1	TRBV5-8	CASSSRKTGAPYEQYF	TGTGCCAGCAGCTCGCGTAAGACAGGGGCCCCCTACGAGCAGTACTTC
few	TRBJ2-2	.	TRBV6-5	CASKLPGGGAGELFF	TGTGCCAGCAAACTACCAGGAGGGGGGGCTGGGGAGCTGTTTTTT
.	TRBJ1-5	.	TRBV6-4	CASRSPGANQPQHF	TGTGCCAGCAGGTCCCCAGGGGCTAATCAGCCCCAGCATTTT
.	TRBJ2-1	.	TRBV29-1	CSVAAYNEQFF	TGCAGCGTTGCAGCGTACAATGAGCAGTTCTTC
.	TRBJ2-5	.	TRBV25-1	CASSEIGLQETQYF	TGTGCCAGCAGTGAAATCGGTCTGCAAGAGACCCAGTACTTC
few	TRBJ1-6	.	TRBV4-1	CASSQGGLGNSPLHF	TGCGCCAGCAGCCAGGGGGGGTTAGGGAATTCACCCCTCCACTTT
few	TRBJ2-1	TRBD2	TRBV5-1	CASSVELAGAYNEQFF	TGCGCCAGCAGCGTCGAACTAGCGGGGGCCTACAATGAGCAGTTCTTC
few	TRBJ2-3	TRBD2	TRBV6-5	CASSYSGLAKGDTQYF	TGTGCCAGCAGTTACTCGGGACTAGCGAAGGGTGATACGCAGTATTTT
few	TRBJ2-7	TRBD1	TRBV6-5	CASRSGTGTIYEQYF	TGTGCCAGCAGATCCGGGACAGGGACTATCTACGAGCAGTACTTC
few	TRBJ1-1	.	TRBV5-1	CASGEGGNTEAFF	TGCGCCAGCGGGGAGGGGGGGAACACTGAAGCTTTCTTT
few	TRBJ2-2	TRBD1	TRBV29-1	CSAVDPEDRGRTGELFF	TGCAGCGCTGTGGACCCTGAAGACAGGGGAAGGACCGGGGAGCTGTTTTTT
.	TRBJ2-3	TRBD1	TRBV29-1	CSVSTGVGKATDTQYF	TGCAGCGTTTCAACAGGGGTCGGTAAGGCCACAGATACGCAGTATTTT
few	TRBJ2-1	.	TRBV5-1	CATRKTVDHRNEQFF	TGCGCCACTAGAAAGACGGTCGATCACCGGAATGAGCAGTTCTTC
.	TRBJ2-2	TRBD2	TRBV5-4	CASSLPEGGGAITGELFF	TGTGCCAGCAGCTTGCCGGAAGGCGGGGGGGCGATCACCGGGGAGCTGTTTTTT
.	TRBJ2-2	.	TRBV10-1	CASSEQGTGELFF	TGCGCCAGCAGTGAGCAGGGTACCGGGGAGCTGTTTTTT
.	TRBJ2-3	TRBD2	TRBV5-1	CASSEVAGGPHTDTQYF	TGCGCCAGCAGCGAAGTAGCGGGGGGTCCTCACACAGATACGCAGTATTTT
.	TRBJ2-7	TRBD2	TRBV7-2	CASSLLAGGGVYEQYF	TGTGCCAGCAGCTTATTGGCGGGGGGAGGGGTCTACGAGCAGTACTTC
few	TRBJ1-6	.	TRBV5-1	CASSLGSQGNNSPLHF	TGCGCCAGCAGCTTGGGTTCACAGGGAAACAATTCACCCCTCCACTTT
.	TRBJ1-4	.	TRBV4-3	CASSQDQGWGEKLFF	TGCGCCAGCAGCCAAGATCAGGGTTGGGGCGAAAAACTGTTTTTT
.	TRBJ2-3	.	TRBV5-5	CASKWEVLGDTQYF	TGTGCCAGCAAGTGGGAGGTTTTAGGAGATACGCAGTATTTT
few	TRBJ1-3	TRBD1	TRBV5-1	CASSWGQGAGNTIYF	TGCGCCAGCAGCTGGGGACAGGGAGCTGGAAACACCATATATTTT
.	TRBJ1-2	TRBD1	TRBV19	CASTQTGYYGYTF	TGTGCCAGTACCCAGACAGGGTACTATGGCTACACCTTC
few	TRBJ1-2	.	TRBV7-2	CASSYDRDIDTF	TGTGCCAGCAGCTACGACCGGGACATCGACACCTTC